This T cell receptor beta chain came from a study of post-analysis software for immune sequencing data (dated by TCRdb to the mid-2010s). In the study overall: Recorded disease courses included relapsing-remitting, secondary progressive and progressive-relapsing multiple sclerosis, with some patients lacking subtype annotation. The patient repertoires were compared against fewer than twelve previously published healthy control repertoires obtained from donors aged 6 to 25 years. A subset of samples was prepared in parallel using single-end sample barcoding, then pooled and co-amplified after Illumina adapter ligation.

Results the study describes overall, beyond this receptor: The multiple sclerosis patient group was slightly younger than the control group. Significantly lower normalized Chao1 diversity was found in multiple sclerosis patients than in controls, suggesting substantial peripheral T-cell clonal expansion. Direct clustering with F measure showed strong co-clustering of samples prepared in the same batch, prompting a batch-effect correction. Patients showed significantly higher frequencies than controls for a handful of TRBV segments, among them TRBV5-6, TRBV5-1 and TRBV20-1.

TCR beta repertoires were profiled from peripheral blood of 13 young patients with multiple sclerosis to demonstrate the VDJtools post-analysis software. The multiple sclerosis patients were children and adolescents between roughly 6 and 16 years of age. This clonotype occurred many times. Its cognate antigen has yet to be identified. Base qualities were left out, and no much larger clone turns up one base away. The germline V gene encodes CDR1 LGHNA and CDR2 YSLEER. From its cysteine to its phenylalanine, the CDR3 spans 14 amino acids. Here the CDR3 DNA is all that survives: 42 bases in frame from base 1. V loses 2 bases of germline sequence and J loses 4 bases, and the interval between the two ends is 9 bases. Receptor amplification or capture employed PCR. Sequencing was carried out with an Illumina HiSeq 2500. To reduce PCR and sequencing biases, unique molecular identifiers were incorporated into the TCR beta cDNA libraries. About 500,000 cDNA molecules were obtained per 1 to 10 million input T cells, so each molecule approximated one T cell. The patient libraries were prepared and sequenced using the same protocol as the earlier healthy control dataset. Within a given batch, samples were prepared together, multiplexed and sequenced on the same HiSeq lane. The study's processing was this. Raw barcoded reads were processed with MIGEC, and single-read molecular identifier groups were discarded before consensus assembly and CDR3 extraction. VDJtools was used for post-analysis of the clonotype tables, and diversity was normalized by down-sampling every dataset to the size of the smallest sample. Repertoire overlap clustering matched CDR3 amino acid but not nucleotide sequences to correct batch-related cross-sample contamination. The public reads were quality trimmed at Q25 with fastp and then assembled into clones with MiXCR by TCRdb, keeping productive beta chains. For every CDR3 protein sequence, its rows merge into one entry that carries the most common genes and DNA. What appears here as the V and J calls and clone size reflects TCRdb's work, not the paper's. The sample contains hundreds of thousands of distinct CDR3 sequences, less than 35% of them found a single time. The ten largest clones take up more than 0.45% of the sample.

The receptor was derived from a girl between 10 and 17 years old with multiple sclerosis. The sample comprised blood. The chain is assembled from TRBV4-3 and TRBJ2-1; no D gene is confidently identified. The nucleotides read TGCGCCAGCAGCCAACTAGACCGGTACAATGAGCAGTTCTTC. Protein translation: CASSQLDRYNEQFF.